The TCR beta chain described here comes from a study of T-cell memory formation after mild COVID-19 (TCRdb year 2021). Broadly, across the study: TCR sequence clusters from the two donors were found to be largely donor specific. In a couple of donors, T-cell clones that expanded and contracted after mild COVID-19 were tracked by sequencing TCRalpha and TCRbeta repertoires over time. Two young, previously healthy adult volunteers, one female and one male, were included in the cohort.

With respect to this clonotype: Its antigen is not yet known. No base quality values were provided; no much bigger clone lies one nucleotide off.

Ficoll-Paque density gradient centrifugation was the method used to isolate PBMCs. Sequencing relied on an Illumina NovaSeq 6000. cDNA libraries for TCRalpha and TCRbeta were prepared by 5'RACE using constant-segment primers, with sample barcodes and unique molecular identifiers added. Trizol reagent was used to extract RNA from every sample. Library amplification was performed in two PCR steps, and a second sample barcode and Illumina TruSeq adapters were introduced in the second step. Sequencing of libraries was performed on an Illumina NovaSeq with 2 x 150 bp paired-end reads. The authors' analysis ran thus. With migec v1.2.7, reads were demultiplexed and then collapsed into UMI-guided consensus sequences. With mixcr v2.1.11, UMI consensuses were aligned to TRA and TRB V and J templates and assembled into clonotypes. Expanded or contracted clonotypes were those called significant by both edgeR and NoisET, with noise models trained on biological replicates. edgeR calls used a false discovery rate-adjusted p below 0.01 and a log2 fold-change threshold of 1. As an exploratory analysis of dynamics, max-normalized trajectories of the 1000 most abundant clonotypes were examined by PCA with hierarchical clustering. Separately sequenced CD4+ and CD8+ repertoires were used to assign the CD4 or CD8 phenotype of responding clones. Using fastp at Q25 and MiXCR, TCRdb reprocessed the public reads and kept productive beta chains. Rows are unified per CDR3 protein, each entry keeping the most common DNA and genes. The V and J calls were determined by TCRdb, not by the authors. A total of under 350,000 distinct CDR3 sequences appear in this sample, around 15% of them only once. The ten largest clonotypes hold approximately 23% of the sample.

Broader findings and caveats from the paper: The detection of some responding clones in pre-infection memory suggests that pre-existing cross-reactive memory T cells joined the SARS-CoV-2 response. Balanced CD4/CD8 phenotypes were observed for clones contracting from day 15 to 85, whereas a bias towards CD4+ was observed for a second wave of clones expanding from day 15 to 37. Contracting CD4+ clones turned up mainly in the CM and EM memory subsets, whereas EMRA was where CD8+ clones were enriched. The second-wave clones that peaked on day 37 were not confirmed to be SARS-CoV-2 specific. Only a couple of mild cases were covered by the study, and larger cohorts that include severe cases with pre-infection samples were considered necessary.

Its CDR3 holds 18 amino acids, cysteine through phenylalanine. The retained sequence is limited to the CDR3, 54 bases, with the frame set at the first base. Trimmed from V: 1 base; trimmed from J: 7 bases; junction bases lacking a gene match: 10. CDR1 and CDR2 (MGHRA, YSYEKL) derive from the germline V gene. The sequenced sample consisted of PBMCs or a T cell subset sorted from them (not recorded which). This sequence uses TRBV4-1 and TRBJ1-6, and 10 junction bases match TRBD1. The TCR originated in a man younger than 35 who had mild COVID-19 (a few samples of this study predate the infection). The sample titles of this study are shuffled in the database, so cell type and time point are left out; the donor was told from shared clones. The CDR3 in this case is CASSQGIFGTGANSPLHF. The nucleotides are TGCGCCAGCAGCCAAGGAATCTTTGGGACAGGGGCGAATTCACCCCTCCACTTT.